A selection of T cell receptor beta chains follows, all from one sample in a study of cytomegalovirus exposure and HLA in healthy donors. Using immunoSEQ multiplex PCR, the repertoire was profiled, and TCRdb retains in-frame clones only, with some absent. The sample has some 180,000 clones; 81% are singletons. The sample consisted of PBMCs. All receptors derive from a man aged 35 to 55 in good health and CMV-seropositive. Each CDR3 is given with its conserved first and last residue. Each record gives: D gene, J gene, clone size, V gene, CDR3 protein, CDR3 DNA. The D gene is left open where the match is weak. Size is stated for part of the rows, as once, few or many counts, or as a class when the clone is expanded.

NA | TRBJ2-1 | once | TRBV11-2 | CASSLGPEFEQFF | TGTGCCAGCAGCTTAGGACCGGAGTTTGAGCAGTTCTTC
NA | TRBJ2-7 | NA | TRBV5-1 | CASSLGSYGTYEQYF | TGCGCCAGCAGCCTTGGGAGCTACGGAACCTACGAGCAGTACTTC
NA | TRBJ1-1 | NA | TRBV5-5 | CASGNRGDIYMNTEAFF | TGTGCCAGCGGCAACCGGGGGGATATTTATATGAACACTGAAGCTTTCTTT
TRBD1 | TRBJ2-7 | NA | TRBV4-2 | CASSQPRTGEFVEQYF | TGTGCCAGCAGCCAACCCCGGACAGGGGAGTTCGTCGAGCAGTACTTC
TRBD2 | TRBJ2-3 | few | TRBV5-1 | CASRGLAGSTDTQYF | TGCGCCAGCAGGGGGTTAGCGGGAAGCACAGATACGCAGTATTTT
NA | TRBJ2-3 | NA | TRBV7-8 | CASSLGGSGNTDTQYF | TGTGCCAGCAGCTTAGGAGGTAGCGGAAATACAGATACGCAGTATTTT
TRBD1 | TRBJ1-1 | NA | TRBV5-4 | CASSLGGYRGWGEAFF | TGTGCCAGCAGCTTGGGGGGATACAGGGGTTGGGGTGAAGCTTTCTTT
NA | TRBJ2-1 | NA | TRBV5-1 | CASRLEGSGAINNEQFF | TGCGCCAGCAGGCTAGAAGGCTCCGGAGCTATTAACAATGAGCAGTTCTTC
NA | TRBJ1-4 | NA | TRBV9 | CASSGPGTHEKLFF | TGTGCCAGCAGCGGCCCAGGGACTCATGAAAAACTGTTTTTT
NA | TRBJ1-2 | NA | TRBV7-9 | CASSLGQGSGYTF | TGTGCCAGCAGCTTAGGTCAGGGCTCTGGCTACACCTTC
NA | TRBJ1-2 | NA | TRBV6-1 | CASSDFVTDYGYTF | TGTGCCAGCAGTGACTTTGTGACAGACTATGGCTACACCTTC
NA | TRBJ2-3 | NA | TRBV5-6 | CASSFRGTDTQYF | TGTGCCAGCAGCTTCAGGGGCACAGATACGCAGTATTTT
NA | TRBJ1-1 | few | TRBV29-1 | CSVEGEGPDEF | TGCAGCGTTGAAGGGGAGGGGCCGGACGAATTT
NA | TRBJ2-3 | NA | TRBV27 | CASSGSGKTQYF | TGTGCCAGCAGTGGTAGCGGAAAGACGCAGTATTTT
NA | TRBJ2-5 | NA | TRBV7-6 | CASSLGATQETQYF | TGTGCCAGCAGCTTAGGGGCCACCCAAGAGACCCAGTACTTC
NA | TRBJ1-5 | NA | TRBV19 | CASSIQGVGNQPQHF | TGTGCCAGTAGTATACAAGGAGTCGGCAATCAGCCCCAGCATTTT
NA | TRBJ1-5 | NA | TRBV5-6 | CASSPGPGGNQPQHF | TGTGCCAGCAGCCCCGGCCCGGGTGGCAATCAGCCCCAGCATTTT
NA | TRBJ2-7 | few | TRBV4-2 | CASSQDYSRRYEQYF | TGTGCCAGCAGCCAAGATTACAGCCGCCGCTACGAGCAGTACTTC
TRBD2 | TRBJ2-5 | NA | TRBV10-3 | CAINEPRTSGVVFKETQYF | TGTGCCATCAACGAGCCTAGGACTAGCGGGGTGGTGTTTAAAGAGACCCAGTACTTC
NA | TRBJ2-2 | NA | TRBV18 | CASSPRSTFTGELFF | TGTGCCAGCTCACCACGGAGCACTTTCACCGGGGAGCTGTTTTTT